The rows below give T cell receptor beta chains drawn from one sample of a study of tumor and adjacent non-tumor tissue in lung cancer. TCRdb re-called the multiplex PCR reads through MiXCR, storing one row per CDR3 protein. The table records around 39,000 distinct CDR3 sequences, 60% of them present only once. The sample consisted of distant non-tumor lung tissue. These receptor sequences come from a man in his fifties or sixties with non-small cell lung cancer. The CDR3 runs from the conserved cysteine through the conserved F or W. Fields, in order: J gene, V gene, clone size, D gene, CDR3 DNA, CDR3 protein. The D gene is left open where the match is weak. Not all rows give a size; the values are once, few, many and, for expanded clones, a class.

J gene: TRBJ2-5
V gene: TRBV5-1
clone size: few
D gene: TRBD1
CDR3 DNA: TGCGCCAGCAGCTTGGCCGTGACAGGGAAAGAGACCCAGTACTTC
CDR3 protein: CASSLAVTGKETQYF

J gene: TRBJ2-7
V gene: TRBV11-2
clone size: many
D gene: .
CDR3 DNA: TGTGCCAGCAGCTTAGATTTTAGCTCCTACGAGCAGTACTTC
CDR3 protein: CASSLDFSSYEQYF

J gene: TRBJ1-2
V gene: TRBV28
clone size: .
D gene: .
CDR3 DNA: TGTGTCAGCACTCTGGGGCCGGGGGGCTATGGCTACACGTTC
CDR3 protein: CVSTLGPGGYGYTF

J gene: TRBJ2-7
V gene: TRBV5-1
clone size: .
D gene: .
CDR3 DNA: TGTGCCAGCAGCTTGAGTAGGGACTCCTACGAGCAGTACTTC
CDR3 protein: CASSLSRDSYEQYF

J gene: TRBJ2-5
V gene: TRBV11-1
clone size: .
D gene: .
CDR3 DNA: TGTGCTAGCAGCTTAACAAAAGAGAGCCAATACTTC
CDR3 protein: CASSLTKESQYF

J gene: TRBJ1-5
V gene: TRBV11-2
clone size: .
D gene: .
CDR3 DNA: TGTGCCAGCAGTTGGGGGGGAGGAGGCCTCACAGATACGCAGCATTTT
CDR3 protein: CASSWGGGGLTDTQHF

J gene: TRBJ2-2
V gene: TRBV12-3/TRBV12-4
clone size: few
D gene: TRBD1
CDR3 DNA: TGTGCCAGCAGTTTCTGGACAGGGGGCACGAACACCGGGGAGCTGTTTTTT
CDR3 protein: CASSFWTGGTNTGELFF

J gene: TRBJ2-5
V gene: TRBV12-3/TRBV12-4
clone size: once
D gene: .
CDR3 DNA: TGTGCCAGGCGGGGCAGGGTGTTTATTGTCGAGGAGAACCAGTACTTC
CDR3 protein: CARRGRVFIVEENQYF

J gene: TRBJ2-6
V gene: TRBV6-5
clone size: many
D gene: .
CDR3 DNA: TGTGCCAGCAGTGAAACAGGGGAGGCTGGGGCCAACGTCCTGACTTTC
CDR3 protein: CASSETGEAGANVLTF

J gene: TRBJ2-2
V gene: TRBV29-1
clone size: .
D gene: .
CDR3 DNA: TGCAGCCTTGATTATGGGAGAGGGAACACCAGGGAGCTGTTTTTT
CDR3 protein: CSLDYGRGNTRELFF

J gene: TRBJ1-5
V gene: TRBV11-2
clone size: .
D gene: .
CDR3 DNA: TGTGCCAGCAGCTTAGATGGTTCCCGTCAGCCCCAGCATTTT
CDR3 protein: CASSLDGSRQPQHF

J gene: TRBJ1-1
V gene: TRBV4-2
clone size: .
D gene: .
CDR3 DNA: TGTGCCAGCAGCCGAGATGATCGGGGAGGGAGCACTGAAGCTTTCTTT
CDR3 protein: CASSRDDRGGSTEAFF

J gene: TRBJ1-2
V gene: TRBV29-1
clone size: .
D gene: .
CDR3 DNA: TGCAGCTGGAAAGGACAAGGGGCATTGGGCTACACCTTC
CDR3 protein: CSWKGQGALGYTF

J gene: TRBJ2-1
V gene: TRBV6-2/TRBV6-3
clone size: .
D gene: .
CDR3 DNA: TGTGCCAGCAGTTCCCAGGACCGGCCATTCTTC
CDR3 protein: CASSSQDRPFF

J gene: TRBJ1-5
V gene: TRBV12-3/TRBV12-4
clone size: many
D gene: .
CDR3 DNA: TGTGCCAGCACTCTCTCAGTAGGGACCCCCTTTTGGCCCCAGCATTTT
CDR3 protein: CASTLSVGTPFWPQHF

J gene: TRBJ2-7
V gene: TRBV6-6
clone size: .
D gene: TRBD2
CDR3 DNA: TGTGCCAGCAGCCCCAACAGCGGGAGCCCCAACTTCTATGAGCAGTACTTC
CDR3 protein: CASSPNSGSPNFYEQYF

J gene: TRBJ2-3
V gene: TRBV11-2
clone size: once
D gene: .
CDR3 DNA: TGTGCCACCAGCACCTCAGGAAATGTGGGCGATACGCAGTATTTT
CDR3 protein: CATSTSGNVGDTQYF

J gene: TRBJ1-1
V gene: TRBV24-1
clone size: .
D gene: .
CDR3 DNA: TGTGCCACGCAGGGACGCCCGAACACTGAAGCTTTCTTT
CDR3 protein: CATQGRPNTEAFF

J gene: TRBJ2-1
V gene: TRBV20-1
clone size: .
D gene: TRBD2
CDR3 DNA: TGCAGCGCCATCGGGACTAGCGGGATTATCTCGTACAATGAGCAGTTCTTC
CDR3 protein: CSAIGTSGIISYNEQFF

J gene: TRBJ1-4
V gene: TRBV11-2
clone size: once
D gene: .
CDR3 DNA: TGTGCCAGCTGCCAACTCGTTTGGGAACATGGACTTAATGAAAAACTGTTTTTT
CDR3 protein: CASCQLVWEHGLNEKLFF

J gene: TRBJ2-2
V gene: TRBV4-1
clone size: many
D gene: .
CDR3 DNA: TGCGCCAGCAGCCAGTATATTGACACCGGGGAGCTGTTTTTT
CDR3 protein: CASSQYIDTGELFF

J gene: TRBJ2-3
V gene: TRBV28
clone size: many
D gene: TRBD2
CDR3 DNA: TGTGCCAGCAGTACACCCCTCGGACTAGCGGGGGGGCCCGGTGCCCCAGATACGCAGTATTTT
CDR3 protein: CASSTPLGLAGGPGAPDTQYF

J gene: TRBJ1-1
V gene: TRBV11-2
clone size: .
D gene: .
CDR3 DNA: TGTGCCAGCAGCCCCGTGGAGGGCTCAGCTTTCTTT
CDR3 protein: CASSPVEGSAFF

J gene: TRBJ2-1
V gene: TRBV6-1
clone size: .
D gene: .
CDR3 DNA: TGTGCCAGCAGTGAACACCACTCACTAAGCTTGAGCTCTTACGATGAGCAGTTCTTC
CDR3 protein: CASSEHHSLSLSSYDEQFF

J gene: TRBJ2-3
V gene: TRBV10-3
clone size: .
D gene: .
CDR3 DNA: TGTGCCATCAGTACAGGACTACTCACAGATACGCAATATTTT
CDR3 protein: CAISTGLLTDTQYF

J gene: TRBJ2-7
V gene: TRBV9
clone size: few
D gene: TRBD1
CDR3 DNA: TGTGCCAGCAGCGCAACCGGGACAGGGGGCTCCGAGCAGTACTTC
CDR3 protein: CASSATGTGGSEQYF

J gene: TRBJ2-7
V gene: TRBV28
clone size: once
D gene: .
CDR3 DNA: TGTGCAAGCGGTGGAGGGGCTAGGTCCTCCTACGAGCAGTACTTC
CDR3 protein: CASGGGARSSYEQYF

J gene: TRBJ2-2
V gene: TRBV28
clone size: few
D gene: .
CDR3 DNA: TGTGCCAGCAGTACTTGGGTTTCCGGGGAGCTGTTTTTT
CDR3 protein: CASSTWVSGELFF

J gene: TRBJ2-2
V gene: TRBV5-4
clone size: .
D gene: TRBD2
CDR3 DNA: TGTGCCAGCAGCTTGCGACTAGCGGGAGATAACTCCGGGGAGCAGTTTTTT
CDR3 protein: CASSLRLAGDNSGEQFF

J gene: TRBJ2-1
V gene: TRBV5-1
clone size: .
D gene: .
CDR3 DNA: TGCGCCAGCAGATTGGGACAAGGTTCCTACAATGAGCAGTTCTTC
CDR3 protein: CASRLGQGSYNEQFF

J gene: TRBJ1-2
V gene: TRBV5-5
clone size: .
D gene: .
CDR3 DNA: TGTGCCAGTAGCTTGGCCCCCGTGGAATATGGTGGCTACACCTTC
CDR3 protein: CASSLAPVEYGGYTF

J gene: TRBJ1-2
V gene: TRBV28
clone size: .
D gene: .
CDR3 DNA: TGTGCCAGCACCATCGGAGGCTCGTATGGCTACACCTTC
CDR3 protein: CASTIGGSYGYTF

J gene: TRBJ2-1
V gene: TRBV29-1
clone size: .
D gene: .
CDR3 DNA: TGCTACGTTGAAATGTCCGGGGGCTCCTATATTGAGCAGTTCTTC
CDR3 protein: CYVEMSGGSYIEQFF

J gene: TRBJ2-5
V gene: TRBV7-9
clone size: few
D gene: .
CDR3 DNA: TGTGCCAGCAGCTTATCAGAACTTCAAGAGACCCAGTACTTC
CDR3 protein: CASSLSELQETQYF

J gene: TRBJ1-1
V gene: TRBV28
clone size: .
D gene: .
CDR3 DNA: TGTGCCAGCAGTCCCCACGCTCGAGCCACTGAAGCTTTCTTT
CDR3 protein: CASSPHARATEAFF

J gene: TRBJ1-2
V gene: TRBV20-1
clone size: few
D gene: .
CDR3 DNA: TGCAGTGCTAGAGTGAGGCAGGGAGGGAGTGGCTACACCTTC
CDR3 protein: CSARVRQGGSGYTF

J gene: TRBJ1-5
V gene: TRBV6-5
clone size: .
D gene: .
CDR3 DNA: TGTACCAGCAGGCCGCAGGGAAGTAGCAATCAGCCCCAGCATTTT
CDR3 protein: CTSRPQGSSNQPQHF

J gene: TRBJ1-5
V gene: TRBV20-1
clone size: .
D gene: TRBD1
CDR3 DNA: TGCAATGCAGGAACAGGGGGCACGAGCAATCAGCCCCAGCATTTT
CDR3 protein: CNAGTGGTSNQPQHF

J gene: TRBJ2-2
V gene: TRBV6-1
clone size: .
D gene: TRBD2
CDR3 DNA: TGTGCCAACACTCGCATGGGACTAGCGGGAGGTATCACGGGGGAGCTGTTTTTT
CDR3 protein: CANTRMGLAGGITGELFF